These 27 T cell receptor beta chains were all obtained from the same sample, sequenced in a study of cytomegalovirus exposure and HLA in healthy donors (dated by TCRdb to 2016 to 2017). The library was obtained by the immunoSEQ multiplex PCR assay. For the multiplex PCR, a mixture combining 60 forward primers for TCR Vbeta segments and 13 reverse primers for TCR Jbeta segments was used. Here the immuneACCESS table is served through TCRdb, limited to in-frame sequences with V and J called. Missing clones are a known gap in these copies; in checked studies unresolved V genes cover under half, and the rest lacks a known reason. The sample profile shows some 150,000 clones; roughly 78% of them were found once. About 4.4% of the sample lies in the top ten. Sequenced material: PBMCs. The origin of the receptors is a man aged 45-65 years in good health and CMV-seropositive.

This clone was seen only a few times. The V and J genes are TRBV7-2 and TRBJ2-3; TRBD2 aligns across 13 bases. Germline V gene data show CDR1 as SGHTA and CDR2 as FQGNSA. CDR3 length: 15 amino acids. The V segment lost 9 bases and the J segment 9 bases; nucleotides outside the gene matches: 12. The CDR3 is CASSTGGLAGLTQYF. The CDR3 region has the DNA TGTGCCAGTAGCACCGGGGGACTAGCGGGATTAACGCAGTATTTT.

This sequence joins TRBV28 and TRBJ1-5, with D unclear. The CDR3 extends over 13 amino acids. Deletions cut 2 bases from V and 5 bases from J, with 7 bases between. The germline V gene has CDR1 MDHEN and CDR2 SYDVKM. The CDR3 sequence: CASSLIGDQPQHF. The CDR3 DNA sequence: TGTGCCAGCAGTTTAATCGGGGATCAGCCCCAGCATTTT. Full variable domain (missing parts from reference TRBV28 and TRBJ1-5): DVKVTQSSRYLVKRTGEKVFLECVQDMDHENMFWYRQDPGLGLRLIYFSYDVKMKEKGDIPEGYSVSREKKERFSLILESASTNQTSMYLCASSLIGDQPQHFGDGTRLSIL.

The chain carries TRBV28 and TRBJ2-2; a possible D gene is TRBD2 (6 bases). Germline V lookup: CDR1 MDHEN, CDR2 SYDVKM. The CDR3 covers 15 residues. With 2 bases removed from V and 4 bases from J, the gap between germline ends came to 11 bases. The CDR3 spells CASSLGGAGTGELFF. The CDR3 nucleotides are TGTGCCAGCAGTTTAGGGGGAGCGGGCACCGGGGAGCTGTTTTTT.

V and J are TRBV19 and TRBJ2-1; tentative D call: TRBD2 (6 bases). The germline V gene has CDR1 LNHDA and CDR2 SQIVND (reference sequence). V lost 4 bases, J lost 3 bases, and 16 bases lay in between. The CDR3 covers 16 residues. In DNA form, the CDR3 reads TGTGCCAGTAGTACCCCTCGGGAGACTGTCTACAATGAGCAGTTCTTC. Residues: CASSTPRETVYNEQFF.

This chain joins TRBV5-1 and TRBJ1-4, with 10 bases lining up with TRBD1. V was pared by 7 bases and J by 5 bases, with 17 bases of the junction left unmatched. The CDR3 consists of 18 residues. The V gene's germline CDR1 is SGHRS and CDR2 YFSETQ. This chain's CDR3 is CASSRDRGNGMLNEKLFF. The CDR3 bases are TGCGCCAGCTCCCGGGACAGGGGAAATGGGATGCTGAATGAAAAACTGTTTTTT. The entire variable domain, with the rest obtained from reference TRBV5-1 and TRBJ1-4, is as follows: KAGVTQTPRYLIKTRGQQVTLSCSPISGHRSVSWYQQTPGQGLQFLFEYFSETQRNKGNFPGRFSGRQFSNSRSEMNVSTLELGDSALYLCASSRDRGNGMLNEKLFFGSGTQLSVL.

This clone was found once. The J gene is TRBJ1-2, the V gene TRBV29-1, with D perhaps matching TRBD1 (6 bases). V was trimmed by 4 bases and J by 3 bases, leaving 15 bases between them. The CDR3 is made up of 14 amino acids. Germline V gene lookup returns CDR1 SQVTM and CDR2 ANQGSEA. This CDR3 is CSVVVTGLDYGYTF. CDR3 nucleotide sequence: TGCAGCGTTGTAGTGACAGGTTTGGACTATGGCTACACCTTC. Drawing the rest from reference TRBV29-1 and TRBJ1-2, the complete variable domain is SAVISQKPSRDICQRGTSLTIQCQVDSQVTMMFWYRQQPGQSLTLIATANQGSEATYESGFVIDKFPISRPNLTFSTLTVSNMSPEDSSIYLCSVVVTGLDYGYTFGSGTRLTVV.

As regards this clone: The sample contains more than one DNA sequence encoding this CDR3. The gene calls are TRBV2 and TRBJ2-2, with D unclear. Per the germline V gene, CDR1 is SNHLY and CDR2 is FYNNEI. This CDR3 has 14 residues. V lost 7 bases and J lost 7, with 16 bases in between. CDR3 region: CASTSDNLVGELFF. DNA for the CDR3: TGTGCCAGCACCTCCGACAACTTGGTCGGGGAGCTGTTTTTT.

This clone has a handful of counts. The CDR3 DNA reads TGTGCCAGCAGCAATGGTCTCACAGGGAAGGGGTACGAGCAGTACTTC. Its translation: CASSNGLTGKGYEQYF. J is TRBJ2-7 and V is TRBV11-1; D might be TRBD1 (6 bases). V was shortened by 5 bases and J by 4 bases, with 21 bases between the two germline ends. The CDR3 contains 16 residues. Germline CDR1 reads SGHAT; CDR2 reads FQDESV (reference sequence).

Of note for this clone: Within the sample, other DNA sequences also encode this same CDR3. The gene calls are TRBV7-2 and TRBJ2-1; 7 bases match TRBD2. There are 15 residues in the CDR3. Germline CDR1 is SGHTA and CDR2 is FQGNSA. V lost 5 bases to trimming and J lost 2 bases; unmatched junction nucleotides: 6. CDR3 protein: CASSPRSGAYNEQFF. Written as DNA, the CDR3 is TGTGCCAGCAGCCCCCGCAGCGGGGCCTACAATGAGCAGTTCTTC.

The chain employs TRBV5-1 and TRBJ2-3, with 7 nucleotides matching TRBD1. Germline V gene data show CDR1 as SGHRS and CDR2 as YFSETQ. The CDR3 is 15 residues long. Unmatched junction bases numbered 7, after V lost 4 bases and J lost 2 bases. The CDR3 DNA reads as TGCGCCAGCAGCAGTCCAGGGGGTGCCACAGATACGCAGTATTTT. Protein sequence: CASSSPGGATDTQYF.

The CDR3 DNA is TGTGCCAGCAGCCCCGGGACAGGGGTTCATGGCTACACCTTC. It translates to CASSPGTGVHGYTF. The chain carries TRBV7-2 and TRBJ1-2; 10 nucleotides agree with TRBD1. The length of the CDR3 is 14 residues. V lost 5 bases, J lost 6 bases, and 6 bases stayed unmatched. Germline loops: CDR1 SGHTA, CDR2 FQGNSA.

This clone was seen more than once but under ten times. The genes are TRBV6-1 and TRBJ1-6; no definite D call. This CDR3 region has 13 residues. The V end was cut by 4 bases, the J end by 15 bases, with 16 bases between. Germline CDR1 and CDR2: MNHNS and SASEGT. Here the CDR3 reads CASSGEGRSLLHF. The CDR3, as DNA: TGTGCCAGCAGTGGTGAGGGCCGATCTCTCCTCCACTTT.

The gene calls are TRBV2 and TRBJ1-5, with 7 bases that match TRBD1. V shed 7 bases and J 1 base; nucleotides not matched to a gene: 7. Germline-derived CDR1 and CDR2 are SNHLY and FYNNEI. This CDR3 is 15 amino acids long. Here the CDR3 reads CASKPGTDSNQPQHF. CDR3 nucleotide sequence: TGTGCCAGCAAACCCGGGACAGACAGCAATCAGCCCCAGCATTTT.

This chain's CDR3 is CASSLGGTQPEAFF. The DNA of the CDR3 is TGTGCCAGCAGCTTGGGAGGTACTCAACCTGAAGCTTTCTTT. This chain connects TRBV11-3 to TRBJ1-1; D ambiguous. The germline gives CDR1 SGHNT, CDR2 YENEEA. Trimming took 3 bases from V and 6 from J, leaving 14 bases between them. CDR3 size: 14 residues.

This chain connects TRBV2 to TRBJ2-2, with 12 bases lining up with TRBD2. The CDR3 loop spans 18 amino acids. Germline lookup yields CDR1 SNHLY and CDR2 FYNNEI. Germline trimming cut 1 base from V and 5 bases from J; bases unmatched to any gene: 8. The CDR3: CASSEGLAGGLGTGELFF. CDR3 sequence (DNA): TGTGCCAGCAGTGAAGGCCTAGCGGGGGGGCTGGGGACCGGGGAGCTGTTTTTT.

This clone was picked up a small number of times. V is TRBV7-9 and J is TRBJ2-1; tentatively, D is TRBD1 (5 bases). V was clipped by 5 bases and J by 1 base, with 9 bases between them. CDR1 and CDR2 (germline): SEHNR, FQNEAQ (reference sequence). This CDR3 is built from 14 residues. DNA for the CDR3: TGTGCCAGCAGCCCCAACAGGTCCTACAATGAGCAGTTCTTC. It translates to CASSPNRSYNEQFF.

Of note for this clone: At one boundary the junction diverges from the germline segment, which might be a read error. The chain links TRBV2 to TRBJ2-5; 9 nucleotides match TRBD2. The CDR3 runs to 14 residues. Germline loops: CDR1 SNHLY, CDR2 FYNNEI. Written as DNA, the CDR3 is TGTGCCAGCATATGGCTAGCGGGACAAGCACAACCCAACTTC. This encodes CASIWLAGQAQPNF. Full variable domain (remainder filled in from reference TRBV2 and TRBJ2-5): EPEVTQTPSHQVTQMGQEVILRCVPISNHLYFYWYRQILGQKVEFLVSFYNNEISEKSEIFDDQFSVERPDGSNFTLKIRSTKLEDSAMYFCASIWLAGQAQPNFGPGTRLLVL.

The chain carries TRBV11-1 and TRBJ1-2, with a weak D call TRBD1 (6 bases). The CDR3 has 17 residues. The V end was cut by 5 bases, the J end by 0 bases, with 19 bases between. Germline V gene lookup returns CDR1 SGHAT and CDR2 FQDESV (reference sequence). The CDR3 reads CASSQSSGDTTNYGYTF. CDR3 in DNA: TGTGCCAGCAGCCAGTCGTCCGGGGACACAACTAACTATGGCTACACCTTC.

The rearrangement links TRBV25-1 to TRBJ1-1, with no clear D. The CDR3 loop spans 13 amino acids. The germline V gene has CDR1 MGHDK and CDR2 SYGVNS. Trimming removed 1 base from V and 6 bases from J, with 9 bases in between. The DNA of the CDR3 is TGTGCCAGCAGTGAATTAATCGGGGCTGAAGCTTTCTTT. This codes for CASSELIGAEAFF. Full variable domain (rest looked up from reference TRBV25-1 and TRBJ1-1): EADIYQTPRYLVIGTGKKITLECSQTMGHDKMYWYQQDPGMELHLIHYSYGVNSTEKGDLSSESTVSRIRTEHFPLTLESARPSHTSQYLCASSELIGAEAFFGQGTRLTVV.

The V and J genes are TRBV6-4 and TRBJ1-1, with 10 bases aligning to TRBD1. Germline V gives CDR1 MRHNA, CDR2 SNTAGT. This CDR3 is built from 13 residues. Trimming at V came to 8 bases and at J to 4 bases, leaving 4 bases not matched to a gene. CDR3 sequence reads: CASRGQGSTEAFF. DNA of the CDR3: TGTGCCAGCCGGGGACAGGGGAGCACTGAAGCTTTCTTT.

This clone was seen only a few times. V usage is TRBV6-5 and J usage is TRBJ2-1; possibly TRBD1 for D (5 bases). This CDR3 contains 14 residues. V was cut by 0 bases and J by 9 bases, with 12 bases left in between. In germline, CDR1 is MNHEY, CDR2 SVGAGI. This chain's CDR3 is CASSYSKGYGEQFF. DNA for the CDR3: TGTGCCAGCAGTTACTCAAAGGGGTACGGTGAGCAGTTCTTC.

Comment on this clone: The junction departs from germline at one end; a sequencing error may be responsible. V is TRBV6-6 and J is TRBJ2-5; 7 bases are a match to TRBD1. CDR1 is MNHNY, CDR2 SVGAGI, per germline (reference sequence). This CDR3 has 14 amino acids. This CDR3 reads CASSYSTVTGVINF. The CDR3, as DNA: TGTGCCAGCAGTTACTCGACGGTAACAGGGGTTATCAACTTC.

The rearrangement joins TRBV27 to TRBJ2-3, with D perhaps matching TRBD1 (5 bases). This CDR3 is 17 amino acids long. V was cut by 4 bases and J by 1 base, with 18 bases left in between. Germline CDR1 MNHEY, CDR2 SMNVEV (reference sequence). Here the CDR3 DNA reads TGTGCCAGCAGTTCCAGGCTTCAGGGATCTGGCACAGATACGCAGTATTTT. Protein: CASSSRLQGSGTDTQYF.

This clone came up once. The gene calls are TRBV6-5 and TRBJ1-5; D is unclear. V lost 4 bases to trimming and J lost 9 bases, with 10 bases between them. Looked up from germline, CDR1 is MNHEY and CDR2 is SVGAGI. The CDR3 length is 12 residues. Here the CDR3 DNA reads TGTGCCAGCAGTTCGCTATCTATGCCCCAGCATTTT. Amino acids: CASSSLSMPQHF.

This clone was counted only a few times. This chain links TRBV5-1 with TRBJ1-1; 10 bases are a match to TRBD1. The J segment lost 1 base and the V segment lost 5 bases, leaving 11 bases of the junction unmatched. The CDR3 consists of 17 residues. Germline lookup yields CDR1 SGHRS and CDR2 YFSETQ. The CDR3 is CASSFPGQGISNTEAFF. DNA of the CDR3: TGCGCCAGCAGTTTTCCGGGACAGGGGATCTCGAACACTGAAGCTTTCTTT.

The sample holds a few counts of this clone. This chain uses TRBV15 with TRBJ2-1; no clear D gene. The CDR3 consists of 12 residues. Trimming removed 0 bases at V and 8 bases at J, with 5 bases between. Germline loops: CDR1 LNHNV, CDR2 YYDKDF (reference sequence). The CDR3 sequence: CATSRDRYEQFF. CDR3 nucleotides: TGTGCCACCAGCAGAGACAGGTATGAGCAGTTCTTC.

The chain combines TRBV4-2 with TRBJ2-4, with TRBD1 as a possible D gene (6 bases). V gave up 4 bases and J gave up 9 bases, with 16 bases separating them. CDR3 length: 14 residues. The germline CDR1 and CDR2 sequences are LGHNA and YNFKEQ. The DNA for the CDR3 is TGTGCCAGCAGCCCTCGAGGGGGTCGGAGCATTCAGTACTTC. Its protein product is CASSPRGGRSIQYF.